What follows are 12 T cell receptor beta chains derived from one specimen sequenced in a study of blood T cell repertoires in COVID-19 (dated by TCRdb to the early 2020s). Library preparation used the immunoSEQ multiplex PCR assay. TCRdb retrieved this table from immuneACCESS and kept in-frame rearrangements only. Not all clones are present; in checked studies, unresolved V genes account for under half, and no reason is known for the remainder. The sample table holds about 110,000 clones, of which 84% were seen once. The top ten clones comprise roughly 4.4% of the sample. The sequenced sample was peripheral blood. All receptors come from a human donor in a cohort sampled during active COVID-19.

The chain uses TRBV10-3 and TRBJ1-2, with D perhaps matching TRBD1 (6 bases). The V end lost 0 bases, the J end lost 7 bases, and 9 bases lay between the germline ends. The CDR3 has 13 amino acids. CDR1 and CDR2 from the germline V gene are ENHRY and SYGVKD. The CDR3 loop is CAISESNRAGYTF. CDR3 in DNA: TGTGCCATCAGTGAGTCCAACAGGGCTGGCTACACCTTC.

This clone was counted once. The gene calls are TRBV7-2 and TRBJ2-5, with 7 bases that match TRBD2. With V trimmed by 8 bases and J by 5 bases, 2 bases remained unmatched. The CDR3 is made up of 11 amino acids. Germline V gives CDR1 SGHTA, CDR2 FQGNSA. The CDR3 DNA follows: TGTGCCAGCCGGGGGGTGGAGACCCAGTACTTC. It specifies CASRGVETQYF.

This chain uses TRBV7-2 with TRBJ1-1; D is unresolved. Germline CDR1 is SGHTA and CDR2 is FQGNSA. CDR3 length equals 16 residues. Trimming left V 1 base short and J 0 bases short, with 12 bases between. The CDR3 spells CASSLVPGSLNTEAFF. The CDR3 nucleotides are TGTGCCAGCAGCTTAGTACCGGGAAGTCTGAACACTGAAGCTTTCTTT. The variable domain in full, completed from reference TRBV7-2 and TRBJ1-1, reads GAGVSQSPSNKVTEKGKDVELRCDPISGHTALYWYRQSLGQGLEFLIYFQGNSAPDKSGLPSDRFSAERTGGSVSTLTIQRTQQEDSAVYLCASSLVPGSLNTEAFFGQGTRLTVV.

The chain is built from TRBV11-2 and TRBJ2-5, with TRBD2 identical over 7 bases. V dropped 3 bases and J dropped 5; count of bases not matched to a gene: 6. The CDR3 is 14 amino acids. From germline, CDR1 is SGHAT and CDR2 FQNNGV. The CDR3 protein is CASSFGGRGETQYF. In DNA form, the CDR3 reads TGTGCCAGCAGCTTCGGCGGGAGAGGCGAGACCCAGTACTTC.

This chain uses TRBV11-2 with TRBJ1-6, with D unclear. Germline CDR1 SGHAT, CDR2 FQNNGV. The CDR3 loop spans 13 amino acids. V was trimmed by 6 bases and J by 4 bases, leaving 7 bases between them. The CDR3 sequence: CASRGLYNSPLHF. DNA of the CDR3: TGTGCCAGCAGAGGACTGTATAATTCACCCCTCCACTTT.

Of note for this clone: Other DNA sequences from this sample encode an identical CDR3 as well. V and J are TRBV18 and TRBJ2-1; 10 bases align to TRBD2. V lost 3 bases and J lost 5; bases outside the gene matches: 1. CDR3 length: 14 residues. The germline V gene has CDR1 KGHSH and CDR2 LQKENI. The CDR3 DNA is TGTGCCAGCTCACCCGGACTAGCGGACAATGAGCAGTTCTTC. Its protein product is CASSPGLADNEQFF.

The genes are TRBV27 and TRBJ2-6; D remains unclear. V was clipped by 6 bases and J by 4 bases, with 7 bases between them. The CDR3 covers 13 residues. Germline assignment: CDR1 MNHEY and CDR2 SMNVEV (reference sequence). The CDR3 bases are TGTGCCAGCAGGCGGCCCGGGGCCAACGTCCTGACTTTC. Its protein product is CASRRPGANVLTF.

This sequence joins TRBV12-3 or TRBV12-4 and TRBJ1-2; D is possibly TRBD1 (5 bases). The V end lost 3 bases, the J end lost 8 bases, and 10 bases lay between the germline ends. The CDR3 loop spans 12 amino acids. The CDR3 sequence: CASSFSGAGYTF. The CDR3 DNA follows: TGTGCCAGCAGTTTCAGTGGGGCCGGCTACACCTTC.

This CDR3 reads CAWSTAGLFEQYV. The CDR3 DNA is TGTGCCTGGAGTACCGCGGGACTATTTGAGCAGTACGTC. The chain has TRBV30 and TRBJ2-7, with 7 bases matching TRBD2. V shed 2 bases and J 7 bases; nucleotides not matched to a gene: 8. Looked up from germline, CDR1 is GTSNPN and CDR2 is SVGIG (reference sequence). The CDR3 is 13 amino acids.

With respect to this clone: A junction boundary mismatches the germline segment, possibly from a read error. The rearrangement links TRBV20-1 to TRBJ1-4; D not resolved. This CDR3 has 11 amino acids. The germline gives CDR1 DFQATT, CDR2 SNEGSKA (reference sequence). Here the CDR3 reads CSARDAPVTLF. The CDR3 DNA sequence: TGCAGTGCTAGAGATGCGCCCGTAACCCTTTTT.

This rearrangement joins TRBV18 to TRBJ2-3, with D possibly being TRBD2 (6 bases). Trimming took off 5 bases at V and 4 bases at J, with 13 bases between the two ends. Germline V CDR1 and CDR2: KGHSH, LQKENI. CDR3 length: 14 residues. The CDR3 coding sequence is TGTGCCAGCTCAGTAGCGGTGGAGGCAGATACGCAGTATTTT. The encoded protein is CASSVAVEADTQYF.

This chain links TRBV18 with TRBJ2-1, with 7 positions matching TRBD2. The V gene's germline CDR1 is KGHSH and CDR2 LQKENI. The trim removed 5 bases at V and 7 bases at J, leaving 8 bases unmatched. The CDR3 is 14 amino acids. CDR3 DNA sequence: TGTGCCAGCTCATCGGCGGGAGCACGTAATGAGCAGTTCTTC. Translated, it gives CASSSAGARNEQFF.